Sequencing of this T cell receptor (beta chain) was carried out in a study of cytomegalovirus exposure and HLA in healthy donors. This CDR3 contains 16 residues. Trimming took 1 base from V and 1 from J, leaving 13 bases between them. Germline-derived CDR1 and CDR2 are LGHNA and YSLEER. 60 Vbeta and 13 Jbeta primers were used in PCR. TCRdb's copy holds only in-frame clones and misses some; the assay was immunoSEQ multiplex PCR. The profile covers some 130,000 clones, with roughly 9% appearing a single time and about 6.7% taken by the ten largest. A note on this clone: Its antigen is as yet unknown.

Study observations and caveats: A cluster of highly shared sequence variants was likely a sequencing artifact.

The sample comprised PBMCs. This TCR was recovered from a woman between 35 and 50 years old in good health and CMV-seropositive. J is TRBJ1-1 and V is TRBV4-3; D gene ambiguous. The CDR3 loop is CASSQGAGGPNTEAFF. In DNA form, the CDR3 reads TGCGCCAGCAGCCAAGGGGCAGGAGGCCCGAACACTGAAGCTTTCTTT.